The TCR beta chain described here comes from a study of cytomegalovirus exposure and HLA in healthy donors (dated by TCRdb to about 2017). In terms of the full investigation: In an earlier analysis of around 540 of the donors, about 260 Gb of sequence data and 100 million or so unique TCR beta sequences from about 179 million T cells were reported. Around 320 gigabases of sequencing data and around 87 million unique TCR sequences were included in an early release covering 500 to 750 HLA-typed donors. Among the roughly 400 genotyped donors, roughly 80% belonged to the genetic ancestry cluster associated with self-reported Caucasian donors. The study aimed to test whether cataloging public T cell receptors could reveal signatures of past pathogen exposure. The study profiled the T cell repertoires of under 700 subjects by immunosequencing and related them to cytomegalovirus serostatus. A separate validation cohort of some 130 different subjects was used in addition to the roughly 670-subject first cohort. To predict cytomegalovirus infection status, the study combined high-throughput TCR immunosequencing, statistical association of individual TCRs with disease status, and machine learning. A later analysis re-examined previously published TCR beta repertoires from 610 or so donors and added high-resolution HLA genotyping to investigate patterns of TCR occurrence. The later analysis used no new phenotypic data to find candidate immune exposures, relying instead on TCR beta sequences and their occurrence across donors. An earlier analysis of approximately 500 of the donors applied high-throughput TCR beta sequencing to assess whether each TCR beta V gene segment acted as functional or pseudogenic. Donor age, sex, ethnicity and CMV serostatus were collected together with the repertoire data. In a later genetic analysis, genome-wide SNP genotypes for about 55% of the roughly 670 donors were used, and that subset was treated as a discovery cohort. All discovery cohort repertoires had been generated on a single sequencing platform. HLA typing included class I and class II loci at four-digit resolution. The number of typed donors differed by locus: about 620-640 for A, B, C, DRB1 and DQB1; 500 to 550 for DQA1; about 600 for DPA1; and around 470 for DPB1. Roughly 5 DR-DQ haplotypes were handled as single units for association and clustering because linkage in the cohort was strong. On average, around 200,000 unique TCR beta nucleotide sequences were sequenced per donor among a few hundred genotyped donors of the cohort, with about 19% of those sequences being non-productive. The paper's findings and limits, for the study overall: Several of the top co-occurrence clusters appeared to be linked to parvovirus B19, influenza, CMV and Epstein-Barr virus, according to a later analysis. In a later analysis, HLA-associated TCR beta chains were found to be more clonally expanded and to have lower generation probabilities than equally common non-associated chains. Fewer than 20 rarely observed V segments, including chromosome 9 orphons, were excluded from the earlier analysis of a few hundred of the donors because counts were too low. Correlated functional status among segregating V segments might reflect linkage disequilibrium, but an unknown experimental factor could not be ruled out. In a later analysis, the rate of TCR association differed among HLA loci, with DRB1 alleles having the most associated TCRs and HLA-C alleles having the fewest. In this cohort, only TCR beta chains were sequenced, and detectable features were limited by the absence of alpha or paired-chain data. When HLA alleles, especially DR and DQ, strongly co-occurred, TCR associations were difficult to assign to individual alleles. In a later genetic analysis, a missense DCLRE1C variant was associated with V-gene and J-gene trimming of TCR beta chains, and the association was replicated in an independent cohort. Because HLA typing was unavailable for some donors at each locus, only the typed subset was used in association tests. In both the original and validation cohorts, the classifier was reported to diagnose cytomegalovirus status with high specificity and sensitivity. According to a later analysis, most CMV-associated TCR beta chains appeared to be HLA-restricted, and the HLA associations seemed to be driven largely by CMV exposure. A later genetic analysis reported fewer N-insertions in productive TCRs among donors in an Asian-associated ancestry cluster than the roughly 700-donor mean. Across donors, most TCR sequences were observed very rarely, whereas some public TCRs were present in many individuals. A later analysis associated about 18,000 TCR beta sequences with specific HLA alleles at a false discovery rate of 0.05. CMV serostatus was the only immune exposure information available for the cohort. A few of the identified cytomegalovirus-associated TCR beta chains were confirmed in vitro to be specific for cytomegalovirus antigens. Some IMGT-functional V segments, including TRBV6-2 and TRBV6-3, could not be told apart with the 87-base-pair reads, so those segments were excluded. The study gave a list of roughly 150 TCR beta chains associated with cytomegalovirus. Sequencing depth was assumed to be roughly uniform across donors in the presence/absence analyses, though that assumption may not hold. The authors suggested that the approach could potentially be generalized to other disease states and immunological phenotypes. A group of highly shared sequence variants was considered likely to be a technical artifact of the sequencing pipeline. In an earlier analysis of approximately 600 of the donors, most TCR beta V segments were observed in productive rearrangements about 87% or about 30% of the time, broadly matching IMGT annotations. A further reported finding was that TCR beta sequences accurately predicted the HLA-A and HLA-B alleles for most subjects in the first cohort.

Library preparation was by the immunoSEQ multiplex PCR assay. For the multiplex PCR, a mixture combining 60 forward primers for TCR Vbeta segments and 13 reverse primers for TCR Jbeta segments was used. A multiplex PCR assay on genomic DNA amplified the CDR3 region of rearranged TCR beta genes. The Illumina HiSeq System was used to sequence the amplified TCR beta libraries as 87-base-pair reads. The study's own analysis went as follows. A later analysis tallied 75 million to 95 million unique TCR beta chains across the approximately 670 repertoires, and approximately 12 million of those chains were shared by two or more donors. A nearest-neighbor algorithm error-corrected the raw reads and collapsed the reads into unique sequences, merging closely related sequences to remove PCR and sequencing errors. V, D and J gene segments were assigned by aligning CDR3 sequences to IMGT reference sequences. Each retained sequence needed at least a six-nucleotide match to both a V gene segment and a J gene segment. Rearrangements were classified as productive when the CDR3 lacked stop codons and remained in frame with V and J, and all other rearrangements were classified as non-productive. CDR3 was defined by IMGT convention, running from the second conserved V-encoded cysteine to the conserved J-encoded phenylalanine. The earlier analysis of about 620 of the donors excluded sequences that lacked an unambiguous match to a single V gene segment. An earlier analysis of roughly 590 of the donors called V segments functional above 56.7% productive rearrangements and segregating when the between-donor standard deviation exceeded 5%. To diagnose cytomegalovirus status from the catalog of TCR beta chain sequences, a statistical classification framework was built. In a later analysis, TCR nucleotide sequences were compared against IMGT/GENE-DB human TR gene sequences so that V and J genes could be assigned. The TCRdist pipeline was used in a later analysis to assign CDR3 sequences and most-parsimonious VDJ recombination scenarios. In a later analysis, each TCR beta chain was defined by its CDR3 amino acid sequence together with its V-gene family, and reads lacking a unique V-gene family were excluded. In a later analysis, around 650 highly shared, low-generation-probability nucleotide sequences were removed to address suspected cross-contamination and a sequencing artifact. In a later analysis, a clonal expansion index was calculated for each public chain from normalized within-repertoire ranks of inferred template counts. In a later analysis, generation probabilities were computed with a VDJ recombination model fitted to out-of-frame rearrangements, and the resulting probabilities were checked against IGoR. A later analysis scored TCR-TCR, TCR-HLA and TCR-CMV co-occurrence with hypergeometric tests, applying a repertoire-size bias correction to TCR pairs. In a later analysis, false discovery rates were estimated by permuting HLA or CMV assignments 20 times. A later analysis grouped co-occurring TCRs with DBSCAN, adding TCRdist sequence similarity when clustering within HLA-allele-positive subsets. Repertoires with fewer than 30,000 or more than 120,000 public chains were left out of co-occurrence clustering, as were about 5 repertoires with anomalous nucleotide sharing. Imported from immuneACCESS, the table was reduced by TCRdb to in-frame sequences with V and J called. These copies leave out some clones; in studies compared against another copy, an unresolved V gene accounts for under half, and the cause of the remainder is not known. V and J calls and clone size are as listed in that table; D and trimming were resolved from the DNA. A total of around 100,000 clones appear in this sample, roughly three fifths of them only once. 3.5% to 4% of the sample belongs to the ten largest clones.

According to the germline V gene (reference sequence), CDR1 reads MNHNY and CDR2 reads SVGAGI. The CDR3 measures 15 amino acids from cysteine to phenylalanine. Only the CDR3 DNA stays, 45 bases, in frame from base 1. V gives up 2 bases and J gives up 5 bases, and the segment between their germline ends measures 15 bases. This clone came up a few times. The target of this receptor is not known. Base qualities are not recorded, but no much larger clone differs from it by a single base. The cohort consisted of 600 or so healthy bone marrow donors. At the time of sampling, all cohort members were nominally healthy, though unrecorded immune exposures were likely present. The donor tested CMV seropositive, placing the donor among the 289 seropositive members of the cohort. A peripheral blood sample was collected from each donor, and TCR beta sequencing was performed on peripheral blood mononuclear cells. The Qiagen DNeasy Blood Extraction Kit was used to extract genomic DNA from the blood cell samples.

The sequence derives from a man aged 30-40 years in good health and CMV-seropositive. The sequencing input was PBMCs. The V gene is TRBV6-6 and the J gene is TRBJ1-1; a confident D gene designation cannot be given. Here the CDR3 is given as CASSYTSGSGTEAFF. The nucleotides are TGTGCCAGCAGTTACACCTCTGGATCGGGGACTGAAGCTTTCTTT.